This T cell receptor (beta chain) was identified in a study of blood T cell repertoires in COVID-19. Study as a whole: T cells, B-cell-depleted T cells, or PBMCs supplied cDNA or gDNA.

The CDR3 is 16 amino acids. Unmatched junction bases numbered 9, after V lost 5 bases and J lost 5 bases. CDR1 and CDR2 (germline): LNHDA, SQIVND (reference sequence). Libraries were prepared by immunoSEQ multiplex PCR; TCRdb keeps only in-frame clonotypes and omits some of them. This sample carries 150,000 to 200,000 clones, more than 80% of them seen once, and the ten largest clones take approximately 11%. Patients in Seattle were enrolled during active infection, then followed longitudinally. The receptor was derived from a woman aged 35 to 49 with COVID-19, enrolled during active disease. The rearrangement joins TRBV19 to TRBJ2-2; 9 bases line up with TRBD1. Material: peripheral blood. The CDR3 nucleotides read TGTGCCAGTAGTCTCTCGACAGGGGGTTATACCGGGGAGCTGTTTTTT. As protein: CASSLSTGGYTGELFF.